This T cell receptor beta chain was observed in a study of T cells in Graves' hyperthyroidism and ophthalmopathy. Study-wide results and limits: Blood held most thyroid clonotypes expanded above 0.001 frequency. Classification by a 13 V-J model distinguished ophthalmopathy from stable hyperthyroidism.

Amplification of TCR beta CDR3 regions was performed using RNA transcripts as template. Initially, a first-round RT-PCR of the TCR CDR3 employed the HTBI primer set. TCRdb re-derived calls from the multiplex PCR reads in MiXCR, one entry per CDR3 protein. The sample lists some 500,000 distinct CDR3 sequences; 16% were seen once. With V trimmed by 4 bases and J by 6 bases, 6 bases remained unmatched. Germline CDR1 is MGHDK and CDR2 is SYGVNS. The CDR3 is made up of 13 amino acids. This clonotype has more than one count but fewer than ten. Antigen unknown. In making diagnoses, clinical symptoms, serum thyroxine and TRAb, thyroid ultrasound and orbital computed tomography were all used. PBMCs came from less than 11 ml fresh peripheral blood.

Sequencing was performed on blood. The clonotype comes from a woman aged 25-40 years with Graves' ophthalmopathy. V usage is TRBV25-1 and J usage is TRBJ2-7, with TRBD2 matching over 7 bases. CDR3 amino acids: CASSGLGGGEQYF. The CDR3 region has the DNA TGTGCCAGCAGTGGATTGGGCGGGGGCGAGCAGTACTTC.